This is a list of T cell receptor beta chains from one sample in a study of T cell repertoires in cytomegalovirus infection. In TCRdb, the reads were re-called with MiXCR into one record per CDR3 protein. Altogether around 710,000 distinct CDR3 sequences are present, just under 30% being singletons, with the ten largest covering less than 15%. These receptors' targets are unknown. The source material was cultured CD8+ T cells from PBMCs, sampled from culture after CMV antigen stimulation. Receptor source: a human donor in good health (CMV status not recorded). Some clones in this sample may be carry-over from other donors' samples. The CDR3 runs from the conserved cysteine through the conserved F or W.

V gene: TRBV18
CDR3 protein: CASSPPARKETQYF

V gene: TRBV7-9
CDR3 protein: CASSGPDRVGEKLFF

V gene: TRBV12-3/TRBV12-4
CDR3 protein: CASRHLDWEGLETQYF

V gene: TRBV11-1
CDR3 protein: CASSVDGGLMKTQYF

V gene: TRBV6-5
CDR3 protein: CASRIGLAEVNEQFF

V gene: TRBV5-1
CDR3 protein: CASCGGEGNTEAFF

V gene: TRBV12-3/TRBV12-4
CDR3 protein: CASSFNRVTGYTF

V gene: TRBV7-6
CDR3 protein: CASSFRPGQGNTGELFF

V gene: TRBV12-3/TRBV12-4
CDR3 protein: CASTLGGGHGYTF

V gene: TRBV24-1
CDR3 protein: CATSDSGTSGGVGNIQYF

V gene: TRBV6-1
CDR3 protein: CASSEFKGSPYNSPLHF

V gene: TRBV5-1
CDR3 protein: CASSPESYRVYGPGELFF

V gene: TRBV6-5
CDR3 protein: CASRPRGGPNTGELFF

V gene: TRBV27
CDR3 protein: CASTQRGGNTEAFF

V gene: TRBV11-2
CDR3 protein: CASSLGGDLLYNEQFF

V gene: TRBV28
CDR3 protein: CASSQRTYSSYEQYF

V gene: TRBV6-2/TRBV6-3
CDR3 protein: CASSQTTGTSNQPQHF

V gene: TRBV28
CDR3 protein: CASSPSTGPFNSPLHF

V gene: TRBV5-5
CDR3 protein: CASSFRQVANTGELFF

V gene: TRBV7-6
CDR3 protein: CASSFQGRTPATNEKLFF

V gene: TRBV7-2
CDR3 protein: CASSLVPASAYGYTF

V gene: TRBV6-5
CDR3 protein: CASSQGPGELFF

V gene: TRBV6-6
CDR3 protein: CASSSKGLEHSYEQYF

V gene: TRBV28
CDR3 protein: CASTQGAQTEAFF

V gene: TRBV9
CDR3 protein: CASASGLAGWTYDNEQFF

V gene: TRBV9
CDR3 protein: CASSAFREEGETQYF

V gene: TRBV10-3
CDR3 protein: CAISALTMDKQETQYF

V gene: TRBV11-2
CDR3 protein: CASSFVGPGPRTNEKLFF

V gene: TRBV10-3
CDR3 protein: CAISEGRGNTEAFF

V gene: TRBV12-5
CDR3 protein: CASGRGQGSYNEQFF

V gene: TRBV7-8
CDR3 protein: CASSLGGQVSGTDTQYF

V gene: TRBV19
CDR3 protein: CASSISGIGQPQHF

V gene: TRBV14
CDR3 protein: CASSQYLSGSVTNTEAFF

V gene: TRBV7-6
CDR3 protein: CASSLADRGRDEQYF

V gene: TRBV28
CDR3 protein: CASRQEVRIPYNEQFF

V gene: TRBV25-1
CDR3 protein: CASKGARGTEAFF

V gene: TRBV25-1
CDR3 protein: CASSELGHTEAFF

V gene: TRBV27
CDR3 protein: CASLGQAGQYGYTF

V gene: TRBV4-1
CDR3 protein: CASSQGPYYGYTF

V gene: TRBV7-9
CDR3 protein: CASSLASGVIEQFF

V gene: TRBV7-6
CDR3 protein: CASSPRKGSDTQYF

V gene: TRBV18
CDR3 protein: CASSPPGRRLYGYTF

V gene: TRBV2
CDR3 protein: CASTGAELQPQHF

V gene: TRBV7-2
CDR3 protein: CASSIRLLGTDTQYF

V gene: TRBV5-4
CDR3 protein: CASSWPGQGDTEAFF

V gene: TRBV7-2
CDR3 protein: CASSLATGAPTDTQYF

V gene: TRBV29-1
CDR3 protein: CSVEDRISGANVLTF

V gene: TRBV11-3
CDR3 protein: CASSKRGGRGDYGYTF

V gene: TRBV19
CDR3 protein: CASSILGGTEQYF

V gene: TRBV6-1
CDR3 protein: CASSDFFGNQPQHF

V gene: TRBV6-6
CDR3 protein: CASSYSSAAPQHF

V gene: TRBV4-1
CDR3 protein: CASSQDSGGMNTEAFF

V gene: TRBV6-5
CDR3 protein: CASSYSLAGGFNGELFF

V gene: TRBV6-2/TRBV6-3
CDR3 protein: CASSFLVQSTDTQYF

V gene: TRBV6-6
CDR3 protein: CASSSLRQGGGNIQYF

V gene: TRBV27
CDR3 protein: CASLPLSPGSPLHF

V gene: TRBV20-1
CDR3 protein: CSANTRGAPETQYF